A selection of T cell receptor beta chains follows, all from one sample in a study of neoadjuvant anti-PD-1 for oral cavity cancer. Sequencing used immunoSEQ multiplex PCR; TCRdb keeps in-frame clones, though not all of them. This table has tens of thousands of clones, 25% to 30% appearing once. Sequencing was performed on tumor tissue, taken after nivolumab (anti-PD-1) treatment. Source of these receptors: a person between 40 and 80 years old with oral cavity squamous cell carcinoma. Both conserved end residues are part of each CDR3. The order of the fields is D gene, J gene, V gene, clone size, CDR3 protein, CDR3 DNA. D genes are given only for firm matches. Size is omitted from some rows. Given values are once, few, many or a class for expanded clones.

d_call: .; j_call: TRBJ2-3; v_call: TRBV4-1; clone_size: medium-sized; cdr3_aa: CASSQDPAGITDTQYF; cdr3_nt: TGCGCCAGCAGCCAAGATCCGGCAGGAATCACAGATACGCAGTATTTT
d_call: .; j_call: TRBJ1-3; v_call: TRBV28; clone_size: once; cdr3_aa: CASSYGANSGNTIYF; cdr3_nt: TGTGCCAGCAGCTACGGCGCGAACTCTGGAAACACCATATATTTT
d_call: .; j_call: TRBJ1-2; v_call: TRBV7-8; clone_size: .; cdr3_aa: CASSPRRDVNYGYTF; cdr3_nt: TGTGCCAGCAGCCCCCGCCGGGACGTAAACTATGGCTACACCTTC
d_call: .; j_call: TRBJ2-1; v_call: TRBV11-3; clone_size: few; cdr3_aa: CASSLRDSDNEQFF; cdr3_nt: TGTGCCAGCAGCCTCCGGGACTCCGACAATGAGCAGTTCTTC
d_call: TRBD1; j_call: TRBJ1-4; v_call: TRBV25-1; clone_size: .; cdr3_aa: CASSVGDRETEKLFF; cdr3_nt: TGTGCCAGCAGTGTCGGAGACAGGGAAACCGAAAAACTGTTTTTT
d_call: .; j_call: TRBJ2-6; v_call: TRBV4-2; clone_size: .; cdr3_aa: CASRRRGAGANVLTF; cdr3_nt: TGTGCCAGCCGGCGGAGGGGGGCTGGGGCCAACGTCCTGACTTTC
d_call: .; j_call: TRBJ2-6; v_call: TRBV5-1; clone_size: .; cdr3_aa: CASSPHIGWMGANVLTF; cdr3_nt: TGCGCCAGCAGCCCCCACATAGGTTGGATGGGGGCCAACGTCCTGACTTTC
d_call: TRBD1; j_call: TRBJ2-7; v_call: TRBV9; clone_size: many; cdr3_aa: CASSVSSTGEFYEQYF; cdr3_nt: TGTGCCAGCAGCGTTTCCTCGACAGGGGAATTCTACGAGCAGTACTTC
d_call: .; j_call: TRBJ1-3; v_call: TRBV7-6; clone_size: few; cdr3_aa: CASSLNGNTIYF; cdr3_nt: TGTGCCAGCAGCTTAAACGGAAACACCATATATTTT
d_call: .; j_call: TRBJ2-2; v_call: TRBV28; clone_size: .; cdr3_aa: CASSLAGELFF; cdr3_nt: TGTGCCAGCAGTTTAGCCGGGGAGCTGTTTTTT
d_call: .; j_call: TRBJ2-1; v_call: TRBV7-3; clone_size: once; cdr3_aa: CASSFRLGATDEQFF; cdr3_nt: TGTGCCAGCAGCTTCCGACTAGGAGCCACGGATGAGCAGTTCTTC
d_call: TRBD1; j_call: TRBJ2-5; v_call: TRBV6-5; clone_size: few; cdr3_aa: CASSYRGQGETQYF; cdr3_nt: TGTGCCAGCAGTTACCGGGGACAGGGAGAGACCCAGTACTTC
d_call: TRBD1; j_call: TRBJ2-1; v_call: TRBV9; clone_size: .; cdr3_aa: CASSRDSYNEQFF; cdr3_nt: TGTGCCAGCAGCCGGGACAGTTACAATGAGCAGTTCTTC
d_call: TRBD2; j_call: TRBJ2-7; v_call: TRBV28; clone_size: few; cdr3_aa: CASSAGGRYEQYF; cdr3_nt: TGTGCCAGCTCAGCGGGAGGTCGCTACGAGCAGTACTTC
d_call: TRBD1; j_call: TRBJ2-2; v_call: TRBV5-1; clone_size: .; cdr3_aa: CASSQTGTGSTGELFF; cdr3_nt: TGCGCCAGCAGCCAGACCGGGACAGGGTCCACCGGGGAGCTGTTTTTT
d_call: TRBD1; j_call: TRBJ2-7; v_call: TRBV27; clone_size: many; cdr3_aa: CASSNIGTAYEQYF; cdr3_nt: TGTGCCAGCAGCAACATTGGGACAGCCTACGAGCAGTACTTC
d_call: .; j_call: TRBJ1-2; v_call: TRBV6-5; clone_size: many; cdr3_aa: CASSYGFRRGHGYTF; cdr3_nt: TGTGCCAGCAGTTACGGTTTTCGGAGGGGCCATGGCTACACCTTC
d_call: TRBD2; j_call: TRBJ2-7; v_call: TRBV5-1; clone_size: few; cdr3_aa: CASSLASGTALYPYEQYF; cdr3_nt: TGCGCCAGCAGCTTGGCTAGCGGGACAGCTCTATATCCCTACGAGCAGTACTTC
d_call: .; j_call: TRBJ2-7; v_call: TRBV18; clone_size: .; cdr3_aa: CASSPPSGSGYEQYF; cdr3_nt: TGTGCCAGCTCACCACCGTCGGGTAGTGGATACGAGCAGTACTTC
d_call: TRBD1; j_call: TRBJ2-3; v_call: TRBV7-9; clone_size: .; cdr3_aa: CASSLSWDRVANTQYF; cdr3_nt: TGTGCCAGCAGCTTATCTTGGGACAGGGTAGCGAATACGCAGTATTTT
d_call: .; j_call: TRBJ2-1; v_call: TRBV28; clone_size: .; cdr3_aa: CASSFTEQFF; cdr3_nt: TGTGCCAGCAGTTTCACTGAGCAGTTCTTC
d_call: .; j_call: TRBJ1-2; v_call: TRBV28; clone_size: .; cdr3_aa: CASIGNNYGYTF; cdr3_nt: TGTGCCAGCATTGGCAATAACTATGGCTACACCTTC
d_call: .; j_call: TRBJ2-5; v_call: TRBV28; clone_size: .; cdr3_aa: CASRNLGVLETQYF; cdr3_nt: TGTGCCAGCCGGAACCTCGGGGTACTGGAGACCCAGTACTTC
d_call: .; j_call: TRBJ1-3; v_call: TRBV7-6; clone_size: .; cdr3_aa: CASSPSDGRSGNTIYF; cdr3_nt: TGTGCCAGCAGCCCATCCGATGGACGTAGCGGAAACACCATATATTTT
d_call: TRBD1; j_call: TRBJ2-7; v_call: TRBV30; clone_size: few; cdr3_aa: CAWDDRGRREQYF; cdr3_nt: TGTGCCTGGGATGACAGGGGGCGAAGGGAGCAGTACTTC
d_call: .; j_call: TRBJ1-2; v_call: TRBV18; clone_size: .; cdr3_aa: CASSDLAGNYGYTF; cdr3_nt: TGTGCCAGCTCTGACCTGGCAGGGAACTATGGCTACACCTTC
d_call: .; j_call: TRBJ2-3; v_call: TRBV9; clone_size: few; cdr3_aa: CASSVVRTDTSTDTQYF; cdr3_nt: TGTGCCAGCAGCGTAGTTCGGACTGACACCAGCACAGATACGCAGTATTTT
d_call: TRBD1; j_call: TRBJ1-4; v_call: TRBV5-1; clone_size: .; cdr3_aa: CASSSTGKTNEKLFF; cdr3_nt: TGCGCCAGCAGCTCGACAGGGAAGACTAATGAAAAACTGTTTTTT
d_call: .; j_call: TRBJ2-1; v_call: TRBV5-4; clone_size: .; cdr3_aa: CASSGGRGAMNEQFF; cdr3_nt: TGTGCCAGCAGCGGCGGCAGGGGGGCGATGAATGAGCAGTTCTTC
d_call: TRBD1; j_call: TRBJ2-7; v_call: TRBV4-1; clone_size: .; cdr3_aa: CASSRLQGDRAYEQYF; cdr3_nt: TGCGCCAGCAGCCGTCTCCAAGGGGACAGAGCCTACGAGCAGTACTTC
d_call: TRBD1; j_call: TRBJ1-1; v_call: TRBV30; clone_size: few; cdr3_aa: CACGTANTEAFF; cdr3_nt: TGTGCCTGTGGGACAGCGAACACTGAAGCTTTCTTT
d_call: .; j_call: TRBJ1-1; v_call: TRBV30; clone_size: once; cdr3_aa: CAWSRNLEWGEAFF; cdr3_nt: TGTGCCTGGAGTCGAAACTTAGAATGGGGGGAAGCTTTCTTT
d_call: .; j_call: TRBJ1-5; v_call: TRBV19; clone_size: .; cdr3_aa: CASTGFGLPNQPQHF; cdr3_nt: TGTGCCAGTACCGGATTTGGACTCCCCAATCAGCCCCAGCATTTT
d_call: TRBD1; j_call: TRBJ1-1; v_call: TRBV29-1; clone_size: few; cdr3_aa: CSVKTGGNTEAFF; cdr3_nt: TGCAGCGTAAAGACAGGGGGGAACACTGAAGCTTTCTTT
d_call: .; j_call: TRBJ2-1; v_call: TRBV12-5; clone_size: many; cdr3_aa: CASVAGQGYNEQFF; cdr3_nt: TGTGCTAGCGTAGCGGGACAGGGTTACAATGAGCAGTTCTTC
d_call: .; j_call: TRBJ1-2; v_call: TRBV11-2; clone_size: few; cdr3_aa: CASSLAGASGYTF; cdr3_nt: TGTGCCAGCAGCTTAGCGGGGGCTAGTGGCTACACCTTC
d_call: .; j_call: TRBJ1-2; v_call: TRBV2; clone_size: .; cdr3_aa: CASSVRPNYGYTF; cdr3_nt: TGTGCCAGCAGTGTCAGGCCGAACTATGGCTACACCTTC
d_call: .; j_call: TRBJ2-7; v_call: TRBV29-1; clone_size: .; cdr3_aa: CSVEVWQGMTYEQYF; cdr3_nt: TGCAGCGTTGAAGTGTGGCAGGGGATGACCTACGAGCAGTACTTC
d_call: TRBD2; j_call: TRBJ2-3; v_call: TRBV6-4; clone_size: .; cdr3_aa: CASSASPSGGGSTDTQYF; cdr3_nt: TGTGCCAGCAGTGCATCCCCCAGCGGGGGGGGTAGCACAGATACGCAGTATTTT
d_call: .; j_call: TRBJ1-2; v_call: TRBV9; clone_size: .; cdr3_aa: CASSSGNPIYGYTF; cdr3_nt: TGTGCCAGCAGCTCCGGGAACCCTATCTATGGCTACACCTTC
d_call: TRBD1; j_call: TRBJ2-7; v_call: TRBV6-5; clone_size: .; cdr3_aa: CASSDGTAYEQYF; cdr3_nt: TGTGCCAGCAGTGACGGGACAGCCTACGAGCAGTACTTC
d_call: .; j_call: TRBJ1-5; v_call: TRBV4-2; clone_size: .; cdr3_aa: CASSQEGVWGGRGFSNQPQHF; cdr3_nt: TGTGCCAGCAGCCAAGAGGGAGTTTGGGGTGGACGAGGATTTAGCAATCAGCCCCAGCATTTT
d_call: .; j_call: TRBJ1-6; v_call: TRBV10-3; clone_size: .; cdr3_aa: CAISSAGELNNSPLHF; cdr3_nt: TGTGCCATCAGTTCCGCGGGGGAGCTAAATAATTCACCCCTCCACTTT
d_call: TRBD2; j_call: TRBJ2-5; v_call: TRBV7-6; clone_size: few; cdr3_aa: CASHVLAGVRETQYF; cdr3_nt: TGTGCCAGCCATGTACTAGCGGGAGTAAGGGAGACCCAGTACTTC
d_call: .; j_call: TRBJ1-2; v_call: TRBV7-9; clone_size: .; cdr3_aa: CASSLGVAGNYGYTF; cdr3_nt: TGTGCCAGCAGCTTAGGGGTCGCAGGGAACTATGGCTACACCTTC
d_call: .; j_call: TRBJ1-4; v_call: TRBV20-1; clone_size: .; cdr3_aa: CSARVNEKLFF; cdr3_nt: TGCAGTGCTAGAGTTAATGAAAAACTGTTTTTT
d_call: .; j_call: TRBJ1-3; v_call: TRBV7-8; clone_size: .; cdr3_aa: CASSLGQAGNTIYF; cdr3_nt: TGTGCCAGCAGCTTAGGACAGGCTGGAAACACCATATATTTT
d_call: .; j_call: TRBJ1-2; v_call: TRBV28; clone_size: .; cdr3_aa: CASSLASNYGYTF; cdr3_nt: TGTGCCAGCAGTTTAGCCTCCAACTATGGCTACACCTTC
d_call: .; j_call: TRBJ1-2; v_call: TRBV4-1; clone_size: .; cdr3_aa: CASSQGARGVYGYTF; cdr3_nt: TGCGCCAGCAGCCAAGGGGCGAGGGGCGTCTATGGCTACACCTTC
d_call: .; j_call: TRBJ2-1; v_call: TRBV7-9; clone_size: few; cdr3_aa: CASSFSGTEQFF; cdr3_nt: TGTGCCAGCAGCTTCTCAGGTACAGAGCAGTTCTTC
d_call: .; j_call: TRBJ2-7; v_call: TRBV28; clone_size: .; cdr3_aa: CASSSAWHEQYF; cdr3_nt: TGTGCCAGCAGTTCGGCGTGGCACGAGCAGTACTTC
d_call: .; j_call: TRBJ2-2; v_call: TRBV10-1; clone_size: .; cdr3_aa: CASSKNTGELFF; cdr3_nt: TGCGCCAGCTCTAAGAACACCGGGGAGCTGTTTTTT